The 11 T cell receptor beta chains presented below share a single source sample, sequenced in a study of blood T cells in healthy people across ages. A second PCR of about 7 to 11 cycles used a sample-barcoded 5' primer and a J-beta primer mix. MiXCR was run by TCRdb on the 5' RACE reads, yielding one entry per CDR3 protein. Of fewer than 2,000,000 distinct CDR3 sequences in the sample, roughly two fifths were seen once. Sequencing was performed on blood. These receptors all come from a human donor in good health.

The V and J genes are TRBV12-5 and TRBJ1-2; 7 bases map to TRBD1. This CDR3 is built from 13 residues. CDR1 and CDR2 (germline): LGHNT, FRNRAP. The J segment lost 7 bases and the V segment lost 1 base, leaving 3 bases of the junction unmatched. CDR3 region: CASGLGQGFGYTF. The CDR3 bases are TGTGCTAGTGGTTTGGGACAGGGTTTTGGCTACACCTTC.

This clonotype was observed a single time. The chain is built from TRBV28 and TRBJ2-7; D gene unclear. The germline CDR1 and CDR2 sequences are MDHEN and SYDVKM. The V end lost 3 bases, the J end lost 2 bases, and 11 bases lay between the germline ends. CDR3 length equals 14 residues. CDR3 coding DNA: TGTGCCAGCAGTTTTAACAGAGTTACCTACGAGCAGTACTTC. Its protein product is CASSFNRVTYEQYF. The whole variable domain, remainder taken from reference TRBV28 and TRBJ2-7, is DVKVTQSSRYLVKRTGEKVFLECVQDMDHENMFWYRQDPGLGLRLIYFSYDVKMKEKGDIPEGYSVSREKKERFSLILESASTNQTSMYLCASSFNRVTYEQYFGPGTRLTVT.

V is TRBV12-3 or TRBV12-4 and J is TRBJ1-5, with a possible D match to TRBD1 (5 bases). The V end lost 6 bases, the J end lost 5 bases, and 14 bases lay between the germline ends. The CDR3 totals 14 residues. The CDR3 DNA is TGTGCCAGCAGCCCCACAGGCTTTGATCAGCCCCAGCATTTT. The encoded protein is CASSPTGFDQPQHF.

This clonotype was seen a few times. The genes are TRBV6-2 or TRBV6-3 and TRBJ2-1; weak D call: TRBD1 (5 bases). Germline values: CDR1 MNHEY, CDR2 SVGEGT. Trimming took off 3 bases at V and 5 bases at J, with 8 bases between the two ends. The CDR3 sequence is 13 residues long. The CDR3 here is CASSYLQDNEQFF. CDR3 DNA: TGTGCCAGCAGTTATTTACAGGACAATGAGCAGTTCTTC.

This clonotype has just a few counts. The chain joins TRBV5-1 to TRBJ2-3, with D possibly TRBD2 on 6 matching bases. V was cut by 4 bases and J by 0 bases, with 15 bases left in between. Per germline, CDR1 SGHRS and CDR2 YFSETQ. The CDR3 covers 16 residues. The CDR3 nucleotides are TGCGCCAGCAGCCTCCGGCGGGACTTTAGCACAGATACGCAGTATTTT. As protein: CASSLRRDFSTDTQYF. Combining the CDR3 with reference TRBV5-1 and TRBJ2-3 gives the whole variable domain KAGVTQTPRYLIKTRGQQVTLSCSPISGHRSVSWYQQTPGQGLQFLFEYFSETQRNKGNFPGRFSGRQFSNSRSEMNVSTLELGDSALYLCASSLRRDFSTDTQYFGPGTRLTVL.

The V and J genes are TRBV9 and TRBJ2-5; no definite D call. The ends were cut back, 0 bases at V and 5 bases at J, with 14 bases in the middle. The CDR3 is 15 residues long. Germline lookup yields CDR1 SGDLS and CDR2 YYNGEE. The CDR3: CASSVGGLRRETQYF. CDR3 bases: TGTGCCAGCAGCGTAGGGGGTCTGCGCCGTGAGACCCAGTACTTC.

This clonotype was recorded a few times. This chain links TRBV2 with TRBJ1-5, with no clear D. The CDR3 has 14 residues. V was clipped by 9 bases and J by 4 bases, with 16 bases between them. Germline values: CDR1 SNHLY, CDR2 FYNNEI. CDR3 loop: CASTRNPSNQPQHF. CDR3 nucleotide sequence: TGTGCCAGTACCAGAAACCCAAGTAATCAGCCCCAGCATTTT.

The sample holds a few counts of this clonotype. The chain couples TRBV20-1 to TRBJ2-3; the D is unclear. There are 11 residues in the CDR3. With 5 bases removed from V and 2 bases from J, the gap between germline ends came to 5 bases. Per germline, CDR1 DFQATT and CDR2 SNEGSKA (reference sequence). The CDR3 is CSALNTDTQYF. Here the CDR3 DNA reads TGCAGTGCTCTCAACACAGATACGCAGTATTTT.

There are a few counts of this clonotype. The chain is built from TRBV24-1 and TRBJ2-7, with D possibly matching TRBD1 (5 bases). Trimming took off 3 bases at V and 1 base at J, with 12 bases between the two ends. In germline, CDR1 is KGHDR, CDR2 SFDVKD. This CDR3 is 15 amino acids long. The CDR3 sequence: CATSDIPDKSYEQYF. The CDR3, as DNA: TGTGCCACCAGTGATATACCGGACAAGTCCTACGAGCAGTACTTC.

CDR3 nucleotide sequence: TGTGCCAGCAGCTTAAATAGCCCACCAACTAATGAAAAACTGTTTTTT. Translated: CASSLNSPPTNEKLFF. The chain carries TRBV7-2 and TRBJ1-4; the D is unclear. From germline, CDR1 is SGHTA and CDR2 FQGNSA. This CDR3 contains 16 residues. V lost 2 bases and J lost 0, with 10 bases in between.

Details on this clonotype: At one end the junction does not follow the germline gene, possibly because of a read error. The gene calls are TRBV6-4 and TRBJ2-6; 7 positions agree with TRBD1. There are 14 residues in the CDR3. CDR1 MRHNA and CDR2 SNTAGT come from the germline V gene. Written as DNA, the CDR3 is TGTGCCAGCAGTGGACAGGGTGGGGCCAACGTCCGGACTTTC. This encodes CASSGQGGANVRTF.